This TCR beta chain comes out of a study of response to subunit inactivated influenza vaccine. TCRdb recomputed calls from the RT-PCR reads with MiXCR, one row per CDR3 protein. The sample shows about 650,000 distinct CDR3 sequences, approximately 14% of them seen only once. CDR1 and CDR2 from the germline V gene are SGHRS and YFSETQ. CDR3 size: 14 residues. V gave up 0 bases and J gave up 0 bases, with 7 bases separating them. The sequence came from a man aged 50-60 years who received an inactivated influenza vaccine. This chain connects TRBV5-1 to TRBJ2-7; D is uncertain. The sequencing here drew on PBMCs from blood, taken 11 to 12 days after vaccination. CDR3 sequence (DNA): TGCGCCAGCAGCTTGGCCATGGGCTCCTACGAGCAGTACTTC. Translated, it gives CASSLAMGSYEQYF. The full variable domain, rest sourced from reference TRBV5-1 and TRBJ2-7, is KAGVTQTPRYLIKTRGQQVTLSCSPISGHRSVSWYQQTPGQGLQFLFEYFSETQRNKGNFPGRFSGRQFSNSRSEMNVSTLELGDSALYLCASSLAMGSYEQYFGPGTRLTVT.